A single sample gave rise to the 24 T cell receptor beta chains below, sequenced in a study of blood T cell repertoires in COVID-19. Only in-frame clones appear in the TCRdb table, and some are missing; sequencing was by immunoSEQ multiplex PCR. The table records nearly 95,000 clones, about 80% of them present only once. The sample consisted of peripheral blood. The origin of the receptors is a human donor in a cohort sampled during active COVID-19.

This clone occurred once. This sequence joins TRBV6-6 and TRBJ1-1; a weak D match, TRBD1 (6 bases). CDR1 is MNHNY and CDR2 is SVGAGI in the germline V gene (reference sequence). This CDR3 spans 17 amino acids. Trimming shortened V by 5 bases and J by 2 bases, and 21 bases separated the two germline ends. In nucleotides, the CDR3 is TGTGCCAGCAGTCCTTCGGGGGGGCGACTCAAAAACACTGAAGCTTTCTTT. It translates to CASSPSGGRLKNTEAFF.

As DNA, the CDR3 is TGTGCCAGCAGACTCGACAGGAATTCACCCCTCCACTTT. This sequence encodes CASRLDRNSPLHF. V gene TRBV6-5 combines with J gene TRBJ1-6; TRBD1 is a possible D gene (6 bases). The CDR3 contains 13 residues. V lost 6 bases and J 7 bases, leaving 10 bases between the germline ends. Per the germline V gene, CDR1 is MNHEY and CDR2 is SVGAGI.

The CDR3 loop is CASSPSGQRNSPLHF. Written as DNA, the CDR3 is TGTGCCAGCTCACCTTCGGGACAGAGAAATTCACCCCTCCACTTT. V and J are TRBV18 and TRBJ1-6; 7 bases line up with TRBD1. CDR3 length equals 15 residues. Per the germline V gene, CDR1 is KGHSH and CDR2 is LQKENI. V shed 3 bases and J 7 bases; nucleotides not matched to a gene: 6.

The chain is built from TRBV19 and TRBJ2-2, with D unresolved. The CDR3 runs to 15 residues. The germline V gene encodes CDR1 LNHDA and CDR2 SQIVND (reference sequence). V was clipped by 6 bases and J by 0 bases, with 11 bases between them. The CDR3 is CASRGGYTNTGELFF. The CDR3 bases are TGTGCCAGTAGAGGCGGATACACGAACACCGGGGAGCTGTTTTTT.

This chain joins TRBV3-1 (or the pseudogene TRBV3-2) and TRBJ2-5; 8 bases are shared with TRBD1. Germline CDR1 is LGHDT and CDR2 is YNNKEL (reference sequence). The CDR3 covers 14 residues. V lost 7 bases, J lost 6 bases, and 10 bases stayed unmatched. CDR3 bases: TGTGCCAGCAACCTTGGACAGGGCGGGAAGACCCAGTACTTC. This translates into CASNLGQGGKTQYF.

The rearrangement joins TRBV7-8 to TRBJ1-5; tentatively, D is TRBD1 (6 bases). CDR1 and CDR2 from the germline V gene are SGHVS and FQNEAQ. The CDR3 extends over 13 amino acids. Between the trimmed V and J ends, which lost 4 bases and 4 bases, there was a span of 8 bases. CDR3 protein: CASSSGTNQPQHF. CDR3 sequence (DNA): TGTGCCAGCAGCTCCGGGACAAATCAGCCCCAGCATTTT.

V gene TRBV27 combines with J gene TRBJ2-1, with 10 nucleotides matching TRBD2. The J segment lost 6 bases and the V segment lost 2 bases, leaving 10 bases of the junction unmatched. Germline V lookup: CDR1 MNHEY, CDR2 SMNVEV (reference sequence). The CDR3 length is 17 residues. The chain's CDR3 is CASSLLYRAGGPNEQFF. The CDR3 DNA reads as TGTGCCAGCAGTTTACTATATAGAGCGGGAGGGCCCAATGAGCAGTTCTTC.

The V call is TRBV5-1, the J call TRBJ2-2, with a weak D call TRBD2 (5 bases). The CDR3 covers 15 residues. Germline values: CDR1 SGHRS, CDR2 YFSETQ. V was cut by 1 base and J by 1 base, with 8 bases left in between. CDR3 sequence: CASSLISGNTGELFF. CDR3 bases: TGCGCCAGCAGCTTGATAAGCGGGAACACCGGGGAGCTGTTTTTT.

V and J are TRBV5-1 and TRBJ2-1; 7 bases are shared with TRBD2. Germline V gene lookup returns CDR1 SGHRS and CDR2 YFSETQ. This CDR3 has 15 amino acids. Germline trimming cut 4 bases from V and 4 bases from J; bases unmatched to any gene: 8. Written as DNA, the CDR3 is TGCGCCAGCAGCCGGGATACGGGGGGTTACAATGAGCAGTTCTTC. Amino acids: CASSRDTGGYNEQFF.

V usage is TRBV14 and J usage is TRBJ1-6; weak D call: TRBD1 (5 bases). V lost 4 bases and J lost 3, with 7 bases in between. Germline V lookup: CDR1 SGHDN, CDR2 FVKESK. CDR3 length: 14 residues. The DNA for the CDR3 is TGTGCCAGCAGCCGGGACTTCTATAATTCACCCCTCCACTTT. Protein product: CASSRDFYNSPLHF.

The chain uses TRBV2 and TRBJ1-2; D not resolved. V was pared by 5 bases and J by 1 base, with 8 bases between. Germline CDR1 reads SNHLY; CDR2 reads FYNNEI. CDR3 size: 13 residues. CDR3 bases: TGTGCCAGCAGTCGCGGATTTAACTATGGCTACACCTTC. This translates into CASSRGFNYGYTF.

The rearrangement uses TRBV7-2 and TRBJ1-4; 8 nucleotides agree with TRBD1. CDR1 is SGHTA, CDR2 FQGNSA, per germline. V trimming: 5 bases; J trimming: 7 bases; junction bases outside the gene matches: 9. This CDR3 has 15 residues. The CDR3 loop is CASSPSAGGGEKLFF. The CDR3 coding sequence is TGTGCCAGCAGCCCATCGGCAGGGGGCGGTGAAAAACTGTTTTTT.

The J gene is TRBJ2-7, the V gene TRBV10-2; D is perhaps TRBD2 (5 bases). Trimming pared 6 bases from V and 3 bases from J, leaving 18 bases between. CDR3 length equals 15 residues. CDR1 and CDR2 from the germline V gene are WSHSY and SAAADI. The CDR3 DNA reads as TGCGCCAGCAGCCTGTTCGGCGGGCGGAGCTACGAGCAGTACTTC. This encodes CASSLFGGRSYEQYF.

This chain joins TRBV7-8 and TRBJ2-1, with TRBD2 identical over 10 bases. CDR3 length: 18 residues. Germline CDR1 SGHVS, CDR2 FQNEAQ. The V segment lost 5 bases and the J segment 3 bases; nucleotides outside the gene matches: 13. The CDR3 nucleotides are TGTGCCAGCAGCCCCCGGGCAGCGGGGGGGCTTAACTACAATGAGCAGTTCTTC. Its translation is CASSPRAAGGLNYNEQFF.

CDR3 DNA: TGTGCCAGCAGTGACCAGGGGCGAGCTAACTATGGCTACACCTTC. Its protein product is CASSDQGRANYGYTF. The chain recombines TRBV6-1 with TRBJ1-2, with D possibly matching TRBD1 (6 bases). V lost 3 bases, J lost 0 bases, and 11 bases lay in between. In germline, CDR1 is MNHNS, CDR2 SASEGT. The CDR3 spans 15 residues.

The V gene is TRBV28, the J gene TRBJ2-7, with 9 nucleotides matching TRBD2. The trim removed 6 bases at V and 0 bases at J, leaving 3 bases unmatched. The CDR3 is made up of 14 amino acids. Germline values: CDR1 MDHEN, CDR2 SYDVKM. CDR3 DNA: TGTGCCAGCAGACTTAGCGGGAGCTCCTACGAGCAGTACTTC. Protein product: CASRLSGSSYEQYF.

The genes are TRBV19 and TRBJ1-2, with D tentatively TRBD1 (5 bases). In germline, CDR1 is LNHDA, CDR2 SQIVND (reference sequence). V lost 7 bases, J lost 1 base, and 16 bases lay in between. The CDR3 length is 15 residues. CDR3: CASKKPGPLNYGYTF. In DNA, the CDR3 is TGTGCCAGTAAAAAACCAGGGCCCCTTAACTATGGCTACACCTTC.

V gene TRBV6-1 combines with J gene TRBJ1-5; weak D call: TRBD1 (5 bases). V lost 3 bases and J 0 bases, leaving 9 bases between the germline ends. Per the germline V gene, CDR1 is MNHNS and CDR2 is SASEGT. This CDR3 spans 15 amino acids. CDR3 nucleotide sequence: TGTGCCAGCAGTGATGACAGACATAGCAATCAGCCCCAGCATTTT. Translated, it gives CASSDDRHSNQPQHF.

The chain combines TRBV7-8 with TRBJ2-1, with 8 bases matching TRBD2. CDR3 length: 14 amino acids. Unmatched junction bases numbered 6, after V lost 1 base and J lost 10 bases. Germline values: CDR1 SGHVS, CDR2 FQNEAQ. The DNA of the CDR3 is TGTGCCAGCAGCTTAGAACTAGCGGATCTCGAGCAGTTCTTC. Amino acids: CASSLELADLEQFF. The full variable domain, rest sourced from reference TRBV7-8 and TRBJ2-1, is GAGVSQSPRYKVAKRGQDVALRCDPISGHVSLFWYQQALGQGPEFLTYFQNEAQLDKSGLPSDRFFAERPEGSVSTLKIQRTQQEDSAVYLCASSLELADLEQFFGPGTRLTVL.

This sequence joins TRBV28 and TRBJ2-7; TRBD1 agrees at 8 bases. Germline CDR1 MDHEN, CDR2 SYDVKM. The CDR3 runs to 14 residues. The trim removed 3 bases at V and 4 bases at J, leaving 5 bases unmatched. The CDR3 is CASSLAGGSYEQYF. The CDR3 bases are TGTGCCAGCAGTTTGGCAGGGGGCTCGTACGAGCAGTACTTC.

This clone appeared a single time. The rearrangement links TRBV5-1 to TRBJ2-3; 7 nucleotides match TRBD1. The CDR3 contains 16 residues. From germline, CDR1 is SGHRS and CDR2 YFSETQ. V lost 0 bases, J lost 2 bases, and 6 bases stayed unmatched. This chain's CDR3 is CASSLAPGTATDTQYF. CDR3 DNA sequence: TGCGCCAGCAGCTTGGCCCCAGGGACAGCCACAGATACGCAGTATTTT.

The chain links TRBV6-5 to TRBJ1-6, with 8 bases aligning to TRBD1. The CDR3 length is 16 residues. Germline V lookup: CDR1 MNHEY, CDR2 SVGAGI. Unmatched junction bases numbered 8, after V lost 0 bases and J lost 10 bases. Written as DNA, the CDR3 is TGTGCCAGCAGTTACTCGAAGTTCAGGGGGCTGTCACCCCTCCACTTT. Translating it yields CASSYSKFRGLSPLHF.

The CDR3 region is CASSEGPRAKGYTF. In DNA form, the CDR3 reads TGTGCCAGCAGTGAGGGTCCCAGGGCAAAGGGCTACACCTTC. The chain couples TRBV6-1 to TRBJ1-2; D perhaps matches TRBD1 (5 bases). Germline CDR1 reads MNHNS; CDR2 reads SASEGT. This CDR3 comprises 14 residues. V was cut by 3 bases and J by 8 bases, with 16 bases left in between.

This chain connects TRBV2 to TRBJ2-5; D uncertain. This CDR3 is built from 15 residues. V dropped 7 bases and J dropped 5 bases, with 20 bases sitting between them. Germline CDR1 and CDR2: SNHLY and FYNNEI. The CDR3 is CASIPTGSPFETQYF. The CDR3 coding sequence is TGTGCCAGCATCCCTACTGGTAGCCCATTTGAGACCCAGTACTTC.